These 5 T cell receptor beta chains came from one sample sequenced in a study of shared clonotypes between healthy human individuals. Data came from immunoSEQ multiplex PCR; TCRdb stores just in-frame clones and leaves some out. The sample lists around 95,000 clones; around two thirds were seen once. Material for sequencing was memory CD8+ T cells sorted from blood. Subset meaning: CD45RO+ cells pooled with CCR7-negative TemRA cells. The receptor source for this set is a man younger than 45 in good health.

In this sample, this clone turned up once. V and J are TRBV6-5 and TRBJ2-1, with D perhaps matching TRBD2 (6 bases). From germline, CDR1 is MNHEY and CDR2 SVGAGI. V was shortened by 6 bases and J by 9 bases, with 9 bases between the two germline ends. The CDR3 length is 11 residues. CDR3 DNA: TGTGCCAGCAGCCAGGGAGGTGAGCAGTTCTTC. Its translation: CASSQGGEQFF.

The chain couples TRBV5-6 to TRBJ1-5; D remains unclear. Germline assignment: CDR1 SGHDT and CDR2 YYEEEE. The V gene lost 4 bases and the J gene lost 0 bases, with 5 bases spanning the gap. The CDR3 is 13 residues long. CDR3 sequence: CASSLYSNQPQHF. Written as DNA, the CDR3 is TGTGCCAGCAGCCTATATAGCAATCAGCCCCAGCATTTT.

This clone was seen only a few times. The chain has TRBV6-5 and TRBJ2-7; 7 bases are a match to TRBD2. The germline gives CDR1 MNHEY, CDR2 SVGAGI. CDR3 length: 13 amino acids. After removal of 8 bases from V and 6 bases from J, the junction contained 10 bases not matched to a gene. CDR3 sequence reads: CASGRASWPEQYF. The DNA of the CDR3 is TGTGCCAGCGGGAGGGCTAGTTGGCCCGAGCAGTACTTC.

The rearrangement links TRBV5-1 to TRBJ2-7; D is uncertain. Per the germline V gene, CDR1 is SGHRS and CDR2 is YFSETQ. This CDR3 comprises 14 residues. V lost 4 bases to trimming and J lost 2 bases, with 13 bases between them. The CDR3 region is CASSPDKFPYEQYF. The CDR3 bases are TGCGCCAGCAGCCCAGATAAATTCCCCTACGAGCAGTACTTC.

This clone was counted between two and nine times. This chain links TRBV28 with TRBJ2-7, with 9 nucleotides matching TRBD1. Germline V gene data show CDR1 as MDHEN and CDR2 as SYDVKM. Trimming cost V 10 bases and J 2 bases; bases outside gene matches: 9. The CDR3 runs to 14 residues. The CDR3: CATDGQGHPYEQYF. For the CDR3, the DNA is TGTGCCACCGACGGACAGGGGCACCCCTACGAGCAGTACTTC. Combining the CDR3 with reference TRBV28 and TRBJ2-7 gives the whole variable domain DVKVTQSSRYLVKRTGEKVFLECVQDMDHENMFWYRQDPGLGLRLIYFSYDVKMKEKGDIPEGYSVSREKKERFSLILESASTNQTSMYLCATDGQGHPYEQYFGPGTRLTVT.